Listed below are T cell receptor beta chains from one sample, sequenced in a study of T cells in Graves' hyperthyroidism and ophthalmopathy. TCRdb reanalysed the multiplex PCR reads using MiXCR and keeps one entry per CDR3 protein. The sample lists under 250,000 distinct CDR3 sequences; about 15% were seen once. Sequencing input: blood. The receptors stem from a woman in her fifties or sixties with Graves' hyperthyroidism. Both conserved end residues are part of each CDR3. The D gene is left open where the match is weak. Clone size is given for some rows only: seen once, a few or many times, or a class if the clone is expanded.

d_call,j_call,cdr3_length,clone_size,v_call,cdr3_aa,cdr3_nt
-,TRBJ1-1,13,many,TRBV11-3,CASSLTRNAEAFF,TGTGCCAGCAGCTTGACACGGAACGCTGAAGCTTTCTTT
-,TRBJ1-1,14,few,TRBV20-1,CSAHLGLRNTEAFF,TGCAGTGCCCATTTGGGACTCCGGAACACTGAAGCTTTCTTT
TRBD2,TRBJ2-7,16,many,TRBV2,CASSEGGTSRTYEQYF,TGTGCCAGCAGTGAAGGGGGGACTAGCAGAACCTACGAGCAGTACTTC
TRBD2,TRBJ2-5,15,few,TRBV7-2,CASSPGLAGGLGQYF,TGTGCCAGCAGCCCTGGACTAGCGGGAGGGCTGGGTCAGTACTTC
-,TRBJ2-1,13,many,TRBV9,CASSVGVSGEQFF,TGTGCCAGCAGCGTAGGTGTCTCCGGTGAGCAGTTCTTC
TRBD1,TRBJ2-7,14,many,TRBV28,CASRTSGTGTEQYF,TGTGCCAGCAGGACGAGTGGGACAGGGACCGAGCAGTACTTC
-,TRBJ2-6,11,few,TRBV2,CGGCGANVLTF,TGTGGGGGTTGTGGGGCCAACGTCCTGACTTTC
-,TRBJ1-2,14,many,TRBV28,CASRIRTGNQGYTF,TGTGCCAGCAGGATTAGAACAGGGAATCAGGGCTACACCTTC
TRBD2,TRBJ2-7,13,many,TRBV20-1,CSASRLAVYEQYF,TGCAGTGCTAGTAGACTAGCGGTCTACGAGCAGTACTTC
-,TRBJ2-1,13,-,TRBV6-2/TRBV6-3,CASSYGVSTEQFF,TGTGCCAGCAGTTACGGGGTTTCAACTGAGCAGTTCTTC
TRBD1,TRBJ2-1,15,many,TRBV12-5,CASGEDRLGGNEQFF,TGTGCTAGTGGTGAGGACAGGTTAGGGGGCAATGAGCAGTTCTTC
TRBD2,TRBJ2-1,17,many,TRBV6-1,CASSERLAGASYNEQFF,TGTGCCAGCAGTGAACGACTAGCGGGAGCCTCCTACAATGAGCAGTTCTTC